This paragraph reports one TCR beta chain. This record comes from a study of blood T cell repertoires in COVID-19. Overall study: Acute-phase and convalescent COVID-19 samples originated in the United States, Italy and Spain. From T cells, B-cell-depleted T cells, or PBMCs came the material, which was cDNA or gDNA.

As handled by the study authors: Reference gene primer amplification gave estimated nucleated cell counts. Repertoires were generated with immunoSEQ multiplex PCR, while TCRdb's copy carries only in-frame clones and drops some. Clonal size and the V and J genes are those of that table, whereas D and trimming came from the DNA. This table holds about 180,000 clones, about 88% found once. The sequenced sample consisted of peripheral blood. This TCR came from a man in his 60s with COVID-19, enrolled during active disease.

CDR3 in DNA: TGTGCCAGCAGCTTCGCAATCCGGGGAAATGAGCAGTTCTTC. Residues: CASSFAIRGNEQFF. The rearrangement joins TRBV7-9 to TRBJ2-1, with D possibly TRBD2 on 5 matching bases. The V gene's germline CDR1 is SEHNR and CDR2 FQNEAQ (reference sequence). Trimming removed 3 bases at V and 7 bases at J, with 13 bases between. This CDR3 contains 14 residues.